The sample holds a few counts of the clone carrying this TCR beta chain. Its target is not known. The data were obtained in a study of cytomegalovirus exposure and HLA in healthy donors. Study-wide points: Most observed TCR sequences were rare, whereas some public TCRs were detected in many donors. Both high specificity and high sensitivity reportedly marked the classifier's diagnosis of cytomegalovirus status.

The study ran its PCR with 60 Vbeta and 13 Jbeta primers. Authors' analysis steps: A follow-up analysis tallied around 76 million unique TCR beta chains, roughly 10 million shared. This table comes from immunoSEQ multiplex PCR, and its TCRdb copy is limited to in-frame clones, with some not included. The V and J calls and clone size come from that table; D and trimming were worked out from the DNA. Among 200,000 to 250,000 clones listed, 85% were seen once. The CDR3 consists of 12 residues. The V gene lost 6 bases and the J gene lost 7 bases, with 11 bases spanning the gap. CDR1 and CDR2 from the germline V gene are MNHNY and SVGAGI (reference sequence).

The sequence came from a human donor in good health. Sequences were obtained from PBMCs. The V call is TRBV6-6, the J call TRBJ2-3; D is ambiguous. Written as DNA, the CDR3 is TGTGCCAGCAGCCTAGAAAGTAATACGCAGTATTTT. Protein: CASSLESNTQYF.